The 26 T cell receptor beta chains below were found in one sample sequenced in a study of blood T cell repertoires in COVID-19. Only in-frame clones appear in the TCRdb table, and some are missing; sequencing was by immunoSEQ multiplex PCR. Of 300,000 or so clones in the sample, about 85% are singletons; the top ten hold approximately 5%. Source material: PBMCs or T cells enriched from blood (not recorded which). These receptors were taken from a woman aged 30 to 39 who had recovered from COVID-19.

The chain recombines TRBV7-9 with TRBJ2-7; possible D gene TRBD1, 6 bases. Germline loops: CDR1 SEHNR, CDR2 FQNEAQ (reference sequence). The CDR3 runs 14 residues. V lost 4 bases and J 5 bases, leaving 15 bases between the germline ends. CDR3: CASSSEGRGDEQYF. CDR3 nucleotides: TGTGCCAGCAGCTCCGAGGGCAGGGGCGACGAGCAGTACTTC.

The rearrangement joins TRBV2 to TRBJ2-7, with D possibly TRBD1 on 5 matching bases. Per germline, CDR1 SNHLY and CDR2 FYNNEI. Between the trimmed V and J ends, which lost 5 bases and 7 bases, there was a span of 18 bases. CDR3 length: 14 amino acids. CDR3 protein: CASSWTPTLKEQYF. The CDR3 nucleotides are TGTGCCAGCAGTTGGACACCAACCCTGAAGGAGCAGTACTTC.

The chain has TRBV30 and TRBJ1-3, with D perhaps matching TRBD1 (5 bases). The CDR3 has 13 residues. V was shortened by 2 bases and J by 8 bases, with 13 bases between the two germline ends. Germline V gene data show CDR1 as GTSNPN and CDR2 as SVGIG (reference sequence). The CDR3 here is CAWSWGQWDTIYF. CDR3 in DNA: TGTGCCTGGAGTTGGGGCCAGTGGGACACCATATATTTT.

The chain has TRBV7-2 and TRBJ1-3; D is perhaps TRBD1 (6 bases). Germline CDR1 and CDR2: SGHTA and FQGNSA. V lost 4 bases to trimming and J lost 0 bases, with 19 bases between them. This CDR3 spans 18 amino acids. In nucleotides, the CDR3 is TGTGCCAGCAGCTGGGGGGGACATCCAACAATCTCTGGAAACACCATATATTTT. It is translated as CASSWGGHPTISGNTIYF.

V usage is TRBV5-1 and J usage is TRBJ1-5; D uncertain. This CDR3 has 14 amino acids. Germline CDR1 is SGHRS and CDR2 is YFSETQ. Trimming took off 1 base at V and 6 bases at J, with 11 bases between the two ends. The CDR3: CASSLKDGGQPQHF. CDR3 sequence (DNA): TGCGCCAGCAGCTTGAAGGACGGAGGTCAGCCCCAGCATTTT.

This sequence joins TRBV7-2 and TRBJ1-2; 8 positions agree with TRBD1. This CDR3 region has 15 residues. Germline V gene data show CDR1 as SGHTA and CDR2 as FQGNSA. Trimming removed 1 base from V and 0 bases from J; junction bases left unmatched: 1. CDR3 amino acids: CASSLVDRANYGYTF. CDR3 DNA sequence: TGTGCCAGCAGCTTAGTGGACAGGGCTAACTATGGCTACACCTTC.

This clone was seen a single time. The rearrangement uses TRBV18 and TRBJ1-2, with D hard to call. The CDR3 spans 15 residues. CDR1 KGHSH and CDR2 LQKENI come from the germline V gene. Deletions cut 3 bases from V and 2 bases from J, with 13 bases between. The chain's CDR3 is CASSPLEGSNYGYTF. The CDR3 region has the DNA TGTGCCAGCTCACCTCTGGAGGGATCGAACTATGGCTACACCTTC.

The J gene is TRBJ1-2, the V gene TRBV19, with 12 bases fitting TRBD1. This CDR3 region has 13 residues. CDR1 and CDR2 from the germline V gene are LNHDA and SQIVND (reference sequence). V dropped 6 bases and J dropped 6; count of bases not matched to a gene: 2. The CDR3 loop reads CASRGQGANGYTF. CDR3 bases: TGTGCCAGTAGGGGACAGGGGGCGAATGGCTACACCTTC. Based on the CDR3 plus reference TRBV19 and TRBJ1-2, the full variable domain is DGGITQSPKYLFRKEGQNVTLSCEQNLNHDAMYWYRQDPGQGLRLIYYSQIVNDFQKGDIAEGYSVSREKKESFPLTVTSAQKNPTAFYLCASRGQGANGYTFGSGTRLTVV.

The rearrangement links TRBV7-3 to TRBJ1-1; D call uncertain. Germline V gives CDR1 SGHTA, CDR2 FQGTGA. V shed 2 bases and J shed 4 bases, with 8 bases lying between them. The CDR3 length is 13 residues. The CDR3 sequence: CASSLVLATEAFF. The CDR3, as DNA: TGTGCCAGCAGCTTAGTCCTGGCCACTGAAGCTTTCTTT.

This sequence joins TRBV2 and TRBJ1-5; D unclear. The CDR3 totals 12 residues. Per germline, CDR1 SNHLY and CDR2 FYNNEI. The ends were cut back, 5 bases at V and 10 bases at J, with 12 bases in the middle. The CDR3: CASSPSSPPQHF. The CDR3 DNA follows: TGTGCCAGCAGTCCCAGTTCCCCCCCCCAGCATTTT.

V usage is TRBV27 and J usage is TRBJ1-1, with D unclear. The V end lost 0 bases, the J end lost 3 bases, and 11 bases lay between the germline ends. The length of the CDR3 is 15 residues. Germline V CDR1 and CDR2: MNHEY, SMNVEV (reference sequence). The CDR3 region is CASSLSRRSYTEAFF. The CDR3 DNA sequence: TGTGCCAGCAGTTTATCGAGGAGGTCTTACACTGAAGCTTTCTTT.

The chain couples TRBV6-6 to TRBJ1-6; 9 bases are a match to TRBD1. V was pared by 6 bases and J by 2 bases, with 17 bases of the junction left unmatched. The CDR3 length is 20 residues. The germline V gene encodes CDR1 MNHNY and CDR2 SVGAGI (reference sequence). The CDR3 loop reads CASSLQQGAGRLAYNSPLHF. DNA of the CDR3: TGTGCCAGCAGCCTTCAACAGGGGGCTGGCCGGCTTGCCTATAATTCACCCCTCCACTTT.

The chain joins TRBV30 to TRBJ1-3, with 11 nucleotides matching TRBD1. With V trimmed by 5 bases and J by 1 base, 7 bases remained unmatched. This CDR3 region has 16 residues. Germline V gene sequence: CDR1 GTSNPN, CDR2 SVGIG (reference sequence). The CDR3 region is CAWGPGTGGSGNTIYF. As DNA, the CDR3 is TGTGCCTGGGGACCAGGGACAGGGGGATCTGGAAACACCATATATTTT.

This clone was counted only a few times. This chain's CDR3 is CASSEVSGQRGYTF. The CDR3 DNA reads TGTGCCAGCAGTGAAGTGTCAGGACAGCGTGGCTACACCTTC. The chain uses TRBV2 and TRBJ1-2; TRBD1 is a possible D gene (6 bases). Germline V gene data show CDR1 as SNHLY and CDR2 as FYNNEI. The CDR3 contains 14 residues. The V and J ends lost 1 base and 7 bases respectively, with 13 bases between them. The full variable domain, with the rest looked up from reference TRBV2 and TRBJ1-2, is EPEVTQTPSHQVTQMGQEVILRCVPISNHLYFYWYRQILGQKVEFLVSFYNNEISEKSEIFDDQFSVERPDGSNFTLKIRSTKLEDSAMYFCASSEVSGQRGYTFGSGTRLTVV.

The rearrangement links TRBV7-2 to TRBJ2-7; 7 positions match TRBD2. This CDR3 spans 15 amino acids. Germline CDR1 reads SGHTA; CDR2 reads FQGNSA. The V segment lost 5 bases and the J segment 0 bases; nucleotides outside the gene matches: 7. The CDR3 loop is CASSPSGQSSYEQYF. The CDR3 DNA reads as TGTGCCAGCAGCCCTAGCGGCCAAAGCTCCTACGAGCAGTACTTC.

The chain combines TRBV4-1 with TRBJ2-7; 8 positions agree with TRBD2. The V gene end was trimmed by 4 bases and the J gene end by 7 bases; junction bases not matched to a gene: 18. Looked up from germline, CDR1 is MGHRA and CDR2 is YSYEKL. This CDR3 spans 17 amino acids. The CDR3 DNA reads as TGCGCCAGCAGCCCCGGGGGTTCTAGCGGGCCTACGAGTGAGCAGTACTTC. It encodes CASSPGGSSGPTSEQYF.

The chain recombines TRBV7-8 with TRBJ1-1; D call uncertain. Germline CDR1 is SGHVS and CDR2 is FQNEAQ. Trimming stripped 1 base from V and 2 bases from J, with 14 bases between. The CDR3 sequence is 16 residues long. The CDR3 sequence: CASSLESAGTNTEAFF. CDR3 nucleotides: TGTGCCAGCAGCTTAGAGTCGGCAGGTACTAACACTGAAGCTTTCTTT.

V is TRBV6-4 and J is TRBJ2-3, with D unresolved. The V gene's germline CDR1 is MRHNA and CDR2 SNTAGT. CDR3 length: 13 residues. V lost 6 bases and J lost 2, with 9 bases in between. The chain's CDR3 is CASRARYTDTQYF. CDR3 in DNA: TGTGCCAGCAGAGCCCGTTACACAGATACGCAGTATTTT.

Concerning this clone: The junction departs from the called germline gene at one end, perhaps through a read error. The chain carries TRBV5-1 and TRBJ1-1; a possible D gene is TRBD1 (6 bases). The CDR3 spans 15 residues. CDR1 and CDR2 from the germline V gene are SGHRS and YFSETQ. CDR3 loop: CASNLAGTKNTEAFF. The CDR3, as DNA: TGCGCCAGCAACTTGGCAGGGACAAAGAACACTGAAGCTTTCTTT.

The V gene is TRBV5-1, the J gene TRBJ2-2; 7 nucleotides match TRBD2. Germline values: CDR1 SGHRS, CDR2 YFSETQ. With V trimmed by 0 bases and J by 8 bases, 10 bases remained unmatched. The CDR3 has 16 amino acids. CDR3 DNA sequence: TGCGCCAGCAGCTTGGATACAGCGGGGCTAGGAGGGGAGCTGTTTTTT. It translates to CASSLDTAGLGGELFF.

The chain links TRBV7-8 to TRBJ2-4; no clear D gene. The CDR3 has 14 amino acids. The germline CDR1 and CDR2 sequences are SGHVS and FQNEAQ. Between the trimmed V and J ends, which lost 6 bases and 8 bases, there was a span of 17 bases. The CDR3 loop is CASSLGGRMDIQYF. Written as DNA, the CDR3 is TGTGCCAGCAGTTTGGGTGGCAGGATGGACATTCAGTACTTC.

This clone was seen once. The V and J genes are TRBV11-2 and TRBJ2-3, with 7 positions matching TRBD1. The CDR3 sequence is 16 residues long. The germline V gene encodes CDR1 SGHAT and CDR2 FQNNGV. After removal of 5 bases from V and 1 base from J, the junction contained 9 bases not matched to a gene. The CDR3 coding sequence is TGTGCCAGCAGCGGCTGGTCCGGGACAGGCACAGATACGCAGTATTTT. Protein: CASSGWSGTGTDTQYF.

This chain links TRBV27 with TRBJ1-1, with D possibly matching TRBD1 (5 bases). Germline-derived CDR1 and CDR2 are MNHEY and SMNVEV (reference sequence). There are 13 residues in the CDR3. The ends were cut back, 8 bases at V and 5 bases at J, with 15 bases in the middle. The CDR3 sequence is CASGKTQVTEAFF. As DNA, the CDR3 is TGTGCCAGCGGCAAAACACAGGTAACTGAAGCTTTCTTT.

This sequence joins TRBV9 and TRBJ1-3, with D unclear. Germline CDR1 SGDLS, CDR2 YYNGEE. V was trimmed by 3 bases and J by 0 bases, leaving 13 bases between them. The CDR3 extends over 16 amino acids. The CDR3 nucleotides are TGTGCCAGCAGCGATACCCGGTCGAGCTCTGGAAACACCATATATTTT. Protein sequence: CASSDTRSSSGNTIYF.

This clone was picked up one time. J is TRBJ2-5 and V is TRBV18; D not certain. Trimming removed 3 bases from V and 3 bases from J, with 5 bases in between. Looked up from germline, CDR1 is KGHSH and CDR2 is LQKENI. The length of the CDR3 is 12 residues. Here the CDR3 reads CASSPAKETQYF. In DNA form, the CDR3 reads TGTGCCAGCTCACCGGCAAAAGAGACCCAGTACTTC.

The CDR3 nucleotides read TGCGCCAGCAGCAAAACAGGGGACTACGAGCAGTACTTC. The encoded protein is CASSKTGDYEQYF. The gene calls are TRBV5-1 and TRBJ2-7; 7 nucleotides agree with TRBD1. Germline V gene sequence: CDR1 SGHRS, CDR2 YFSETQ. Trimming removed 4 bases from V and 3 bases from J; junction bases left unmatched: 4. The CDR3 runs 13 residues.